This paragraph reports one T cell receptor (beta chain). This entry belongs to a study of blood T cell repertoires in COVID-19. The CDR3 consists of 12 residues. J was trimmed by 7 bases and V by 4 bases; bases with no gene match: 2. In germline, CDR1 is KGHSH, CDR2 LQKENI. Original analysis: By means of reference gene primer amplification, nucleated cell counts were estimated. Sequenced by immunoSEQ multiplex PCR; TCRdb stores in-frame clones only, minus some. V, J and clone size are taken as reported in that table, and D and trimming were inferred from the DNA itself. There are some 210,000 clones in the sample; over 70% occur only once, and 2.5% to 3% lies in the top ten.

The TCR comes from a man in his fifties with active or convalescent COVID-19. V usage is TRBV18 and J usage is TRBJ2-7; 9 bases are shared with TRBD1. The sequenced sample consisted of peripheral blood. CDR3 bases: TGTGCCAGCTCACTCGACAGGGGGGAGCAGTACTTC. Protein sequence: CASSLDRGEQYF.